This T cell receptor beta chain was identified in a study of blood T cell repertoires in COVID-19. Study overall: Samples came from the United States, Italy and Spain, spanning acute and convalescent COVID-19. The analysed material was cDNA or gDNA that came from T cells, B-cell-depleted T cells, or PBMCs.

Per the authors' pipeline: From reference gene primer amplification, estimates of nucleated cell counts were derived. TCRdb keeps only in-frame clones here, not all; method: immunoSEQ multiplex PCR. That table supplies the V and J calls and clone size; D and trimming were determined from the DNA. The sample includes 250,000 to 350,000 clones, about 83% seen only once; the top ten take 1.5% to 2%. Between the trimmed V and J ends, which lost 5 bases and 1 base, there was a span of 8 bases. The CDR3 is 13 residues long. CDR1 and CDR2 (germline): SGHTA, FQGTGA. This receptor was identified in a woman between 50 and 59 years old with acute or convalescent COVID-19. The chain uses TRBV7-3 and TRBJ1-1; D might be TRBD1 (6 bases). Sequenced input: peripheral blood. The DNA for the CDR3 is TGTGCCAGCAGCCAGACAGGGAACACTGAAGCTTTCTTT. It encodes CASSQTGNTEAFF.